This T cell receptor (beta chain) was recorded in a study of metastatic and nonmetastatic thyroid tumors. As for the study in general: For malignant and benign thyroid patients, tumor or nodule tissue and blood were the sources whose repertoires were compared.

Thyroid surgery was preceded by no treatment in any patient. MiXCR was used by TCRdb to re-call the PCR reads. The data hold some 15,000 clones, with about 21% observed a single time. The study's findings and limits: A significant increase in TCR beta diversity was reportedly seen in malignant thyroid tumors relative to benign nodules, in blood and tumor.

This clone was observed many times. Its antigen is not identified. The sequence was obtained from a female donor with papillary thyroid cancer or a benign thyroid nodule (not recorded which). Some clones in this sample may be carry-over from other donors' samples. The sequencing input was blood.

The CDR3 sequence: CASRADRYSQTQYF. Written as DNA, the CDR3 is TGTGCCAGCAGAGCAGACCGATATAGCCAGACCCAGTACTTC. The rearrangement links TRBV25-1 to TRBJ2-5; no clear D. Trimming shortened V by 6 bases and J by 6 bases, and 17 bases separated the two germline ends. Germline CDR1 MGHDK, CDR2 SYGVNS. CDR3 length equals 14 residues.